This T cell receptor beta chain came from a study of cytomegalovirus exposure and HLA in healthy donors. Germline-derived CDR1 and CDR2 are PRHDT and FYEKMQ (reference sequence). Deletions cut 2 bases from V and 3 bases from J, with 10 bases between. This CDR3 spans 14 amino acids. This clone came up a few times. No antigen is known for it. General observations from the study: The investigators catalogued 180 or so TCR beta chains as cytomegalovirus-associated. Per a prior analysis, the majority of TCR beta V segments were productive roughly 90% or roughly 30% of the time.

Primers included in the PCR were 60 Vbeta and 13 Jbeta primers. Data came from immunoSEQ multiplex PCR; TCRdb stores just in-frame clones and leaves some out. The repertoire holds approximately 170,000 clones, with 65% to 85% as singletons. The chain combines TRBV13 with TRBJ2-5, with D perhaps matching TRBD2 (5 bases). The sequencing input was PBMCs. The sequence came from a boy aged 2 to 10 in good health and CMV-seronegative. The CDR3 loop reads CASSLSDGEETQYF. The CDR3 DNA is TGTGCCAGCAGCTTAAGCGACGGGGAAGAGACCCAGTACTTC.